This TCR beta chain comes out of a study of T-cell memory formation after mild COVID-19. Study details: TCR clusters were mostly donor specific. Study results and caveats: Mostly located in CM and EM were contracting CD4+ clones, with contracting CD8+ clones located in EMRA. Cross-reactive memory appears to have joined, as suggested by some responding clones showing up in pre-infection memory.

Trimming pared 3 bases from V and 7 bases from J, leaving 16 bases between. This CDR3 region has 15 residues. Germline CDR1 reads SGHNT; CDR2 reads YYREEE (reference sequence). TCRdb re-analysed the 5' RACE reads in MiXCR, keeping a single row per CDR3 protein. The repertoire holds hundreds of thousands of distinct CDR3 sequences, with approximately 21% as singletons. Concerning this clonotype: The antigen is unknown.

The V gene is TRBV5-4, the J gene TRBJ1-4; a possible D gene is TRBD1 (6 bases). This receptor was identified in an adult woman who had mild COVID-19 (a few samples of this study predate the infection). Cell type and time point are not known. The sequencing sample was made of PBMCs or a T cell subset sorted from them (not recorded which). The CDR3 DNA follows: TGTGCCAGCAGCTCACCAGGGGTTCGAGGTGAAAAACTGTTTTTT. Its protein product is CASSSPGVRGEKLFF.